This T cell receptor (beta chain) was found in a study of cytomegalovirus exposure and HLA in healthy donors. Overall study results and limits: A missense DCLRE1C variant was associated with V- and J-gene trimming of TCR beta chains in a later analysis, and an independent cohort replicated the association. Some segments of the V type, notably TRBV6-2 and TRBV6-3, were excluded as indistinguishable. Some TCR beta chains (roughly 160 of them) were listed as cytomegalovirus-associated. Later on, an analysis showed TCR association rates differing by HLA locus, with DRB1 the most and HLA-C the fewest.

V shed 6 bases and J shed 8 bases, with 7 bases lying between them. The V gene's germline CDR1 is SNHLY and CDR2 FYNNEI. The CDR3 totals 10 residues. This clone appeared a few times. Its antigen is unknown. The PCR made use of 60 Vbeta and 13 Jbeta primers. Sequencing was performed with immunoSEQ multiplex PCR; in TCRdb, only in-frame clones are kept and a portion is missing. The sample has some 67,000 clones; around 80% are singletons. Material: PBMCs. The TCR was taken from a man aged 40-55 years in good health and CMV-seronegative. This rearrangement joins TRBV2 to TRBJ1-1; D gene unclear. The CDR3 region has the DNA TGTGCCAGCAGAAGCCAAGAAGCTTTCTTT. This encodes CASRSQEAFF. Complete variable domain (other parts from reference TRBV2 and TRBJ1-1): EPEVTQTPSHQVTQMGQEVILRCVPISNHLYFYWYRQILGQKVEFLVSFYNNEISEKSEIFDDQFSVERPDGSNFTLKIRSTKLEDSAMYFCASRSQEAFFGQGTRLTVV.